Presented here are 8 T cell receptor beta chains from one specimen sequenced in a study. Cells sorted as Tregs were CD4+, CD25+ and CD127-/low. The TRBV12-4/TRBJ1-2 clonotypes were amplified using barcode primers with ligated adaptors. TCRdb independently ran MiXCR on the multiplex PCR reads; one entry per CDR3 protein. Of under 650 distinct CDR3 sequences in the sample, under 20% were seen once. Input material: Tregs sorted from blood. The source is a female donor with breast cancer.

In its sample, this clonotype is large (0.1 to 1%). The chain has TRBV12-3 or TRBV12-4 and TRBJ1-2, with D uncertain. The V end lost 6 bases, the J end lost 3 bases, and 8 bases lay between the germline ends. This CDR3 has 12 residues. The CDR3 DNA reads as TGTGCCAGCAGCAAGGGCTACTATGGCTACACCTTC. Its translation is CASSKGYYGYTF.

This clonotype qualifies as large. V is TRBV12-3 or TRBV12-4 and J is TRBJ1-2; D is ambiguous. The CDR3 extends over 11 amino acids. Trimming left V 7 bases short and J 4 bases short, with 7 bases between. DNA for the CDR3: TGTGCCAGCATCTCGTCCTATGGCTACACCTTC. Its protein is CASISSYGYTF.

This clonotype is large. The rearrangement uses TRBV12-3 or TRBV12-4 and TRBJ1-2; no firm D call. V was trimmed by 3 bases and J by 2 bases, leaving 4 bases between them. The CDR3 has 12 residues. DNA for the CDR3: TGTGCCAGCAGTTTCGGCAACTATGGCTACACCTTC. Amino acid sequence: CASSFGNYGYTF.

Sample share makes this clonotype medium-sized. The CDR3 region is CASSPGTGLIYGYTF. CDR3 in DNA: TGTGCCAGCAGCCCCGGGACAGGGCTTATCTATGGCTACACCTTC. The chain has TRBV12-3 or TRBV12-4 and TRBJ1-2; 9 bases are shared with TRBD1. This CDR3 has 15 residues. Trimming cost V 6 bases and J 4 bases; bases outside gene matches: 9.

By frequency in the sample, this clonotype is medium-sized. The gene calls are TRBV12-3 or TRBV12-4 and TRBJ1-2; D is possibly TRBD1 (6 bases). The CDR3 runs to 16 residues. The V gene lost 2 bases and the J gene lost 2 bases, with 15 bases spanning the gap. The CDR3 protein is CASSLTWLGTNYGYTF. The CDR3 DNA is TGTGCCAGCAGTTTAACTTGGCTCGGGACAAACTATGGCTACACCTTC.

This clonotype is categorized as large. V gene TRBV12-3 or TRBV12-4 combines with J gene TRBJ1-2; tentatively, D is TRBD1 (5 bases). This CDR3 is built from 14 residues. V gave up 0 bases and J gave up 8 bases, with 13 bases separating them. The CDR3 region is CASSLARRGRGYTF. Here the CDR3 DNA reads TGTGCCAGCAGTTTAGCGCGGAGGGGCCGGGGCTACACCTTC.

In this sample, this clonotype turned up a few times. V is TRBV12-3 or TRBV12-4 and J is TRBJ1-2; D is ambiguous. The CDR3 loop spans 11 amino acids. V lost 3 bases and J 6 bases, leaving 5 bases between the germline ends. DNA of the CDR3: TGTGCCAGCAGTTTCGCTGATGGCTACACCTTC. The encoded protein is CASSFADGYTF.

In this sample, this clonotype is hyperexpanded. CDR3: CASSISGPNYGYTF. The CDR3 DNA reads as TGTGCCAGCAGTATTTCGGGGCCCAACTATGGCTACACCTTC. The chain has TRBV12-3 or TRBV12-4 and TRBJ1-2, with a weak D call TRBD1 (5 bases). The CDR3 covers 14 residues. V lost 5 bases and J lost 2, with 12 bases in between.